The 27 T cell receptor beta chains presented below share a single source sample, sequenced in a study of blood T cell repertoires in COVID-19. Assay used: immunoSEQ multiplex PCR; TCRdb lists only in-frame clones, some missing. This table holds over 200,000 clones, 80% to 90% found once. The sequenced sample consisted of PBMCs or T cells enriched from blood (not recorded which). These receptors all stem from a woman aged 25 to 39 who had been exposed to COVID-19.

This chain connects TRBV27 to TRBJ2-1; TRBD2 might be the D (6 bases). Trimming took off 5 bases at V and 2 bases at J, with 10 bases between the two ends. The CDR3 has 14 amino acids. The germline V gene has CDR1 MNHEY and CDR2 SMNVEV (reference sequence). CDR3 sequence: CASSKGGAYNEQFF. In DNA, the CDR3 is TGTGCCAGCAGTAAGGGAGGAGCCTACAATGAGCAGTTCTTC.

The chain joins TRBV10-3 to TRBJ2-6, with TRBD1 matching 7 bases. The germline CDR1 and CDR2 sequences are ENHRY and SYGVKD. CDR3 length equals 17 residues. The J segment lost 1 base and the V segment lost 3 bases, leaving 6 bases of the junction unmatched. Here the CDR3 reads CAISDTFRGSGANVLTF. CDR3 in DNA: TGTGCCATCAGTGATACCTTCAGGGGGTCTGGGGCCAACGTCCTGACTTTC.

This chain connects TRBV2 to TRBJ2-4, with 12 positions matching TRBD1. V was clipped by 6 bases and J by 6 bases; unmatched bases: 18. Germline assignment: CDR1 SNHLY and CDR2 FYNNEI. The CDR3 runs to 19 residues. The CDR3 reads CASRPGTGGSLEGLNIQYF. For the CDR3, the DNA is TGTGCCAGCAGACCCGGGACAGGGGGCTCTTTGGAGGGGTTAAACATTCAGTACTTC.

The gene calls are TRBV5-1 and TRBJ2-6; weak D call: TRBD1 (5 bases). CDR1 and CDR2 from the germline V gene are SGHRS and YFSETQ. The CDR3 has 14 amino acids. Trimming shortened V by 5 bases and J by 1 base, and 7 bases separated the two germline ends. CDR3 in amino acids: CASSPGSGANVLTF. In DNA form, the CDR3 reads TGCGCCAGCAGTCCAGGGTCTGGGGCCAACGTCCTGACTTTC.

The chain employs TRBV7-8 and TRBJ1-3; 7 positions agree with TRBD1. Germline-derived CDR1 and CDR2 are SGHVS and FQNEAQ. Trimming cost V 3 bases and J 0 bases; bases outside gene matches: 8. The CDR3 covers 17 residues. CDR3 DNA: TGTGCCAGCAGCTTTACTCCAGGACAGGTCTCTGGAAACACCATATATTTT. Residues: CASSFTPGQVSGNTIYF.

This rearrangement joins TRBV9 to TRBJ2-3; D gene uncertain. Germline V gene lookup returns CDR1 SGDLS and CDR2 YYNGEE. Trimming stripped 0 bases from V and 2 bases from J, with 10 bases between. The CDR3 consists of 15 residues. In DNA form, the CDR3 reads TGTGCCAGCAGCGTAGTTGGGCTTACCACAGATACGCAGTATTTT. It specifies CASSVVGLTTDTQYF.

The chain employs TRBV9 and TRBJ2-3; 7 nucleotides agree with TRBD2. CDR1 and CDR2 from the germline V gene are SGDLS and YYNGEE. The V gene end was trimmed by 2 bases and the J gene end by 2 bases; junction bases not matched to a gene: 5. This CDR3 has 15 amino acids. The CDR3 DNA follows: TGTGCCAGCAGCGTCCCGGGACTACTCACAGATACGCAGTATTTT. As protein: CASSVPGLLTDTQYF. Together with reference TRBV9 and TRBJ2-3, the CDR3 gives the full variable domain: DSGVTQTPKHLITATGQRVTLRCSPRSGDLSVYWYQQSLDQGLQFLIQYYNGEERAKGNILERFSAQQFPDLHSELNLSSLELGDSALYFCASSVPGLLTDTQYFGPGTRLTVL.

Only one count was recorded for this clone. J is TRBJ2-5 and V is TRBV18, with 8 positions matching TRBD1. The length of the CDR3 is 15 residues. Germline V gives CDR1 KGHSH, CDR2 LQKENI. The V segment lost 2 bases and the J segment 5 bases; nucleotides outside the gene matches: 7. The CDR3 region is CASSPRTGPRETQYF. The CDR3 DNA sequence: TGTGCCAGCTCACCAAGGACAGGGCCTCGGGAGACCCAGTACTTC.

The V gene is TRBV27, the J gene TRBJ1-6; D is undetermined. CDR1 is MNHEY and CDR2 is SMNVEV in the germline V gene (reference sequence). The CDR3 has 14 amino acids. With 0 bases removed from V and 14 bases from J, the gap between germline ends came to 14 bases. The CDR3 reads CASSLSRTGGSLHF. CDR3 nucleotide sequence: TGTGCCAGCAGTTTATCGAGGACCGGAGGATCCCTCCACTTT.

The CDR3 sequence is CASSFGGGTDTQYF. DNA for the CDR3: TGTGCCAGCAGTTTCGGCGGGGGCACAGATACGCAGTATTTT. The chain couples TRBV27 to TRBJ2-3; maybe TRBD2 (6 bases). This CDR3 is built from 14 residues. Per germline, CDR1 MNHEY and CDR2 SMNVEV (reference sequence). V was pared by 3 bases and J by 1 base, with 8 bases between.

The chain links TRBV6-5 to TRBJ1-5, with 7 bases aligning to TRBD1. CDR1 and CDR2 from the germline V gene are MNHEY and SVGAGI. V gave up 2 bases and J gave up 4 bases; unmatched junction bases: 2. The CDR3 is 14 residues long. DNA of the CDR3: TGTGCCAGCAGTTACAGACAGGGTAATCAGCCCCAGCATTTT. This encodes CASSYRQGNQPQHF.

J is TRBJ1-1 and V is TRBV9; the match to TRBD1 covers 10 bases. V was clipped by 0 bases and J by 0 bases; unmatched bases: 8. Germline V gene data show CDR1 as SGDLS and CDR2 as YYNGEE. CDR3 length: 18 residues. The CDR3 region is CASSVAYGTGEMNTEAFF. The CDR3 DNA reads TGTGCCAGCAGCGTAGCGTACGGGACAGGGGAAATGAACACTGAAGCTTTCTTT.

This clone was detected only once. The V call is TRBV6-6, the J call TRBJ2-7, with 14 bases fitting TRBD2. V dropped 5 bases and J dropped 1; count of bases not matched to a gene: 4. Germline CDR1 and CDR2: MNHNY and SVGAGI (reference sequence). The CDR3 is made up of 16 amino acids. The CDR3 coding sequence is TGTGCCAGCAGTCGCGGGACTAGCGGGGGATCCTACGAGCAGTACTTC. This gives the protein CASSRGTSGGSYEQYF.

The gene calls are TRBV4-1 and TRBJ1-6; TRBD1 might be the D (6 bases). Trimming removed 4 bases from V and 8 bases from J, with 9 bases in between. CDR1 and CDR2 (germline): MGHRA, YSYEKL. This CDR3 has 13 residues. The CDR3 reads CASSRDMDSPLHF. The CDR3 region has the DNA TGCGCCAGCAGCCGGGACATGGATTCACCCCTCCACTTT.

The CDR3 sequence is CATSAGQGYEQYF. Written as DNA, the CDR3 is TGTGCCACCAGTGCGGGACAGGGGTACGAGCAGTACTTC. The chain couples TRBV15 to TRBJ2-7; 10 bases are a match to TRBD1. Germline assignment: CDR1 LNHNV and CDR2 YYDKDF (reference sequence). The V gene end was trimmed by 6 bases and the J gene end by 4 bases; junction bases not matched to a gene: 3. CDR3 length: 13 amino acids.

In DNA form, the CDR3 reads TGTGCCAGCAGCCCGGGACAGGGGGCTGGGGAGACCCAGTACTTC. Residues: CASSPGQGAGETQYF. The chain employs TRBV9 and TRBJ2-5; the match to TRBD1 covers 12 bases. The CDR3 length is 15 residues. V trimming: 4 bases; J trimming: 5 bases; junction bases outside the gene matches: 6. Germline assignment: CDR1 SGDLS and CDR2 YYNGEE.

The chain is built from TRBV28 and TRBJ1-2, with D possibly TRBD1 on 6 matching bases. The V end lost 3 bases, the J end lost 8 bases, and 10 bases lay between the germline ends. The CDR3 runs to 12 residues. Germline V lookup: CDR1 MDHEN, CDR2 SYDVKM. The CDR3 loop is CASSFQGSGYTF. CDR3 bases: TGTGCCAGCAGTTTTCAGGGGAGCGGCTACACCTTC.

V and J are TRBV9 and TRBJ2-7; 14 nucleotides match TRBD2. CDR3 size: 16 residues. Trimming at V came to 3 bases and at J to 2 bases, leaving 4 bases not matched to a gene. Germline CDR1 SGDLS, CDR2 YYNGEE. This CDR3 is CASSAGTSGGTYEQYF. The CDR3 bases are TGTGCCAGCAGCGCCGGGACTAGCGGGGGAACCTACGAGCAGTACTTC.

The chain carries TRBV11-3 and TRBJ2-7, with 11 bases aligning to TRBD2. The J segment lost 3 bases and the V segment lost 1 base, leaving 5 bases of the junction unmatched. The CDR3 covers 16 residues. Germline CDR1 is SGHNT and CDR2 is YENEEA. The CDR3 is CASSLGPLAGGYEQYF. The DNA for the CDR3 is TGTGCCAGCAGCTTAGGTCCCCTAGCGGGGGGCTACGAGCAGTACTTC.

The gene calls are TRBV9 and TRBJ1-1; the D gene is possibly TRBD1 (6 bases). The V end lost 4 bases, the J end lost 8 bases, and 12 bases lay between the germline ends. Germline values: CDR1 SGDLS, CDR2 YYNGEE. This CDR3 is 12 amino acids long. The CDR3 loop reads CASSLDSEEAFF. CDR3 DNA sequence: TGTGCCAGCAGCCTGGACAGTGAGGAAGCTTTCTTT.

The chain links TRBV5-1 to TRBJ1-1; 9 positions match TRBD1. CDR3 length equals 18 residues. Germline loops: CDR1 SGHRS, CDR2 YFSETQ. Trimming removed 0 bases from V and 4 bases from J; junction bases left unmatched: 13. CDR3 protein: CASSLAKATGGRATEAFF. The CDR3 DNA reads TGCGCCAGCAGCTTGGCCAAAGCGACAGGGGGGAGGGCCACTGAAGCTTTCTTT.

In DNA form, the CDR3 reads TGTGCCAGCAGTGATGGACAGGGGGATCGAAATGAGCAGTTCTTC. This sequence encodes CASSDGQGDRNEQFF. This chain uses TRBV25-1 with TRBJ2-1; TRBD1 matches 10 bases. Germline-derived CDR1 and CDR2 are MGHDK and SYGVNS. Unmatched junction bases numbered 6, after V lost 3 bases and J lost 7 bases. This CDR3 has 15 residues.

The chain links TRBV19 to TRBJ1-1, with a weak D call TRBD1 (6 bases). Germline V CDR1 and CDR2: LNHDA, SQIVND (reference sequence). CDR3 length equals 14 residues. V lost 5 bases, J lost 5 bases, and 15 bases lay in between. The CDR3 DNA sequence: TGTGCCAGTAGTGAAACAGGGATTAGGACTGAAGCTTTCTTT. Protein: CASSETGIRTEAFF.

The J gene is TRBJ2-2, the V gene TRBV5-1; 8 nucleotides match TRBD2. CDR1 SGHRS and CDR2 YFSETQ come from the germline V gene. The CDR3 has 17 amino acids. V trimming: 4 bases; J trimming: 4 bases; junction bases outside the gene matches: 12. CDR3 sequence (DNA): TGCGCCAGCAGCGCTGTCGGGGGGGCCTTGCCCACCGGGGAGCTGTTTTTT. It specifies CASSAVGGALPTGELFF.

This clone was seen only a few times. The genes are TRBV4-2 and TRBJ2-1; D is possibly TRBD2 (6 bases). V lost 4 bases, J lost 4 bases, and 14 bases lay in between. Germline loops: CDR1 LGHNA, CDR2 YNFKEQ. The CDR3 totals 15 residues. The CDR3 protein is CASSPASADYNEQFF. CDR3 bases: TGTGCCAGCAGCCCCGCTAGCGCCGATTACAATGAGCAGTTCTTC.

This clone was recorded a few times. The J gene is TRBJ1-1, the V gene TRBV2; TRBD1 is a possible D gene (6 bases). The V gene's germline CDR1 is SNHLY and CDR2 FYNNEI. The CDR3 sequence is 14 residues long. The V gene lost 5 bases and the J gene lost 5 bases, with 15 bases spanning the gap. DNA for the CDR3: TGTGCCAGCAGTACCCGCCAGGGGAGAACTGAAGCTTTCTTT. The encoded protein is CASSTRQGRTEAFF.

The chain uses TRBV11-2 and TRBJ1-5; D not certain. Germline V gene data show CDR1 as SGHAT and CDR2 as FQNNGV. Trimming pared 1 base from V and 4 bases from J, leaving 8 bases between. The CDR3 consists of 14 residues. The CDR3 coding sequence is TGTGCCAGCAGCTTAGTGGCGGATAATCAGCCCCAGCATTTT. It yields the protein CASSLVADNQPQHF.